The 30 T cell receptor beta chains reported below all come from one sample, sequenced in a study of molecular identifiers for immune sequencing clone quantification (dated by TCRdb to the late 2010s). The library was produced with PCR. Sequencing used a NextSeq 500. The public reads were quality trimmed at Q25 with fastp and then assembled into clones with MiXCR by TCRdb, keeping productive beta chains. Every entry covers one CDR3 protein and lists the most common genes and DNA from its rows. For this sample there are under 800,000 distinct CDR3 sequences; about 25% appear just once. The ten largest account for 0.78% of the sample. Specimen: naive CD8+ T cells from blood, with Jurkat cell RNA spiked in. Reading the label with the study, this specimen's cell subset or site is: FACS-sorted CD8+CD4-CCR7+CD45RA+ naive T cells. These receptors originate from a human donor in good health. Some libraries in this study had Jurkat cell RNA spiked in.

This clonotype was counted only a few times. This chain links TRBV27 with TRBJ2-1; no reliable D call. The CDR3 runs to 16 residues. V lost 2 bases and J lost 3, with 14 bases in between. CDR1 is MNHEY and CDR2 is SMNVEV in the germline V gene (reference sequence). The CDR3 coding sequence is TGTGCCAGCAGTTTAAACTACGGAACGGACTACAATGAGCAGTTCTTC. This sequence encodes CASSLNYGTDYNEQFF.

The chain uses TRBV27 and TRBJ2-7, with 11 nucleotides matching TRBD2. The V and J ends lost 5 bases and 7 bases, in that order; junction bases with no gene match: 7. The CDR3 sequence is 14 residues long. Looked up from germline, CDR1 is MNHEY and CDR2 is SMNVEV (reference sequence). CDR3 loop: CASSPGTSGTEQYF. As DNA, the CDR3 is TGTGCCAGCAGTCCCGGGACTAGCGGCACGGAGCAGTACTTC.

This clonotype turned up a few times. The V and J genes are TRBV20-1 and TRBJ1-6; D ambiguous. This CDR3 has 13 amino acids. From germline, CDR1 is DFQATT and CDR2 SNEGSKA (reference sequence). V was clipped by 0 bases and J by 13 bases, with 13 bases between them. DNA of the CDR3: TGCAGTGCTAGAGATCAGGAACCGTTTCCCCTCCACTTT. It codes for CSARDQEPFPLHF.

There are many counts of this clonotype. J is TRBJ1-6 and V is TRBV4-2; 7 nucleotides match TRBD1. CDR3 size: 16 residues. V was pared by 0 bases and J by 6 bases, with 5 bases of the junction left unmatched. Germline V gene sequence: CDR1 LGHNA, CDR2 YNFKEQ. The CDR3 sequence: CASSQDLGTANSPLHF. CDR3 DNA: TGTGCCAGCAGCCAAGATCTGGGGACAGCTAATTCACCCCTCCACTTT.

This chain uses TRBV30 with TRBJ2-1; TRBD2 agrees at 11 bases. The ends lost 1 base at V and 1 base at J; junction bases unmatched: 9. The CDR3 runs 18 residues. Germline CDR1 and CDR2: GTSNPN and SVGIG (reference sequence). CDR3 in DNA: TGTGCCTGGAGTGAACATAGCGGGAGGGGTGGTTCCTACAATGAGCAGTTCTTC. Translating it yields CAWSEHSGRGGSYNEQFF.

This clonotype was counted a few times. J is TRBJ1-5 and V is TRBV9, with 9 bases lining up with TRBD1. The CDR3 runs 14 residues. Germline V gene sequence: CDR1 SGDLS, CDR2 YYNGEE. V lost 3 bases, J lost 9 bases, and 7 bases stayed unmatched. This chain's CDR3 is CASSASGTGWPQHF. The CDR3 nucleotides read TGTGCCAGCAGCGCGTCCGGGACAGGGTGGCCCCAGCATTTT.

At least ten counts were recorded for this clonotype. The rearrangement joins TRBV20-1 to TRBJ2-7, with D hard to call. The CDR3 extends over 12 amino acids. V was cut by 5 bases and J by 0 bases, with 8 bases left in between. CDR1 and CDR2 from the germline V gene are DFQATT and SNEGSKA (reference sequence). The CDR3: CSARFSSYEQYF. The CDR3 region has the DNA TGCAGTGCTCGATTCAGCTCCTACGAGCAGTACTTC.

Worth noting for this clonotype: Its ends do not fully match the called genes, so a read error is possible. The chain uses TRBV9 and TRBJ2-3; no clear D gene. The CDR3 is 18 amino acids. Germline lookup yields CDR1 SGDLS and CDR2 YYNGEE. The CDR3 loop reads CAGSVGQVLTPSTDTQYF. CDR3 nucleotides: TGTGCCGGCAGCGTAGGGCAGGTCCTAACACCTAGCACAGATACGCAGTATTTT.

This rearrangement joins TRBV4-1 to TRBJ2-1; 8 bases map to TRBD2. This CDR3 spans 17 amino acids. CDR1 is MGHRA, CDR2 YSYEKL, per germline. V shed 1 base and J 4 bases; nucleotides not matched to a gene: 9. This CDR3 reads CASSQVPQRESYNEQFF. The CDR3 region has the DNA TGCGCCAGCAGCCAAGTACCCCAGCGGGAGTCGTACAATGAGCAGTTCTTC.

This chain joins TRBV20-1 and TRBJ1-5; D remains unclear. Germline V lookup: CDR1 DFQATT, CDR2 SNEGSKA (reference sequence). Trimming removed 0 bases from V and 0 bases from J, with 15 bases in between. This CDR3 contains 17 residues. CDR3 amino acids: CSARDTDSPYSNQPQHF. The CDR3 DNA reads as TGCAGTGCTAGAGACACCGATAGCCCCTATAGCAATCAGCCCCAGCATTTT.

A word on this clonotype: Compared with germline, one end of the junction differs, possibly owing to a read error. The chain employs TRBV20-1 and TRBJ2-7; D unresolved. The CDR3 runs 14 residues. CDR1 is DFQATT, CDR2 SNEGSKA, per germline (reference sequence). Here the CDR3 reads CSARDLESSCEQYF. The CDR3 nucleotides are TGCAGTGCTAGAGATCTGGAAAGCTCCTGCGAGCAGTACTTC.

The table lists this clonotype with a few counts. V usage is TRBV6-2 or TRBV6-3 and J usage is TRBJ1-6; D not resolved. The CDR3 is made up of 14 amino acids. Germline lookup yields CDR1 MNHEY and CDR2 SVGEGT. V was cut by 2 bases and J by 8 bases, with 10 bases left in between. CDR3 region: CASSYPELDSPLHF. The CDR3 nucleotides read TGTGCCAGCAGTTACCCAGAATTGGATTCACCCCTCCACTTT.

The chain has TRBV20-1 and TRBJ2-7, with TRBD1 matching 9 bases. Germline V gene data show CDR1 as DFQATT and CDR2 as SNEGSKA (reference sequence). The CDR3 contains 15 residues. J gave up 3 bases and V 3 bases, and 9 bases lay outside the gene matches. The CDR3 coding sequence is TGCAGTGCTAGTCGTCCCGGGACAGGGATCTACGAGCAGTACTTC. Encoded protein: CSASRPGTGIYEQYF.

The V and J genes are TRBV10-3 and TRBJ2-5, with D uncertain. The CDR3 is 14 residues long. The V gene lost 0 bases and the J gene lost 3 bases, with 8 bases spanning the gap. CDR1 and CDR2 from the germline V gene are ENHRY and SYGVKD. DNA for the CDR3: TGTGCCATCAGTGAGTCGACTCTGGAAGAGACCCAGTACTTC. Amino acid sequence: CAISESTLEETQYF.

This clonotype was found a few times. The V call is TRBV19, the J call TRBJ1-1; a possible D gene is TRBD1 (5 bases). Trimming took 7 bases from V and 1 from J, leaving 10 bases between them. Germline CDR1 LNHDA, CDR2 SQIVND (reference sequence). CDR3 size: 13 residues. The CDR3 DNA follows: TGTGCCAGTACTAGCGGGGGGAACACTGAAGCTTTCTTT. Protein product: CASTSGGNTEAFF.

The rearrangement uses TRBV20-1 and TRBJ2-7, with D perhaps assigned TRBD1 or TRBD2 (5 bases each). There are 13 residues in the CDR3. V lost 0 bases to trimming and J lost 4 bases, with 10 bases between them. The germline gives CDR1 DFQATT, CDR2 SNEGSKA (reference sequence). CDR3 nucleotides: TGCAGTGCTAGAGAGGGACCCTCTTACGAGCAGTACTTC. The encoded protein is CSAREGPSYEQYF.

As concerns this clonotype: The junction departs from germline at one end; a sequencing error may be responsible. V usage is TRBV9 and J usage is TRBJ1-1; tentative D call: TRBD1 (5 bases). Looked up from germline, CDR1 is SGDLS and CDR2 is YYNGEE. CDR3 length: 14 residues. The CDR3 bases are TGTGCCAGCAGTGTAGAGGGACTGACCACTGAAGCTTTCTTT. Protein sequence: CASSVEGLTTEAFF.

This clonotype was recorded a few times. CDR3 region: CASGTGASATDTQYF. CDR3 coding DNA: TGTGCCAGTGGGACAGGGGCTTCTGCCACAGATACGCAGTATTTT. The chain is built from TRBV19 and TRBJ2-3; 10 bases line up with TRBD1. This CDR3 contains 15 residues. In germline, CDR1 is LNHDA, CDR2 SQIVND (reference sequence). V lost 8 bases, J lost 2 bases, and 7 bases stayed unmatched.

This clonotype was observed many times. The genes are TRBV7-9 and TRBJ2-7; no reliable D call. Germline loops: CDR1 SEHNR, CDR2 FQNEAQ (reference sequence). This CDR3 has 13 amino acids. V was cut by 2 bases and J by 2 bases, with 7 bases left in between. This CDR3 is CASSLLSTYEQYF. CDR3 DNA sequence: TGTGCCAGCAGCTTATTAAGTACCTACGAGCAGTACTTC.

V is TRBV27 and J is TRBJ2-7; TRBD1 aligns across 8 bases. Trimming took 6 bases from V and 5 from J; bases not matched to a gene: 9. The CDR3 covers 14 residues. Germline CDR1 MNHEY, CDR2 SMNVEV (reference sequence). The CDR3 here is CASSPRDRRHEQYF. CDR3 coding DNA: TGTGCCAGCAGCCCCAGGGACAGGAGGCACGAGCAGTACTTC.

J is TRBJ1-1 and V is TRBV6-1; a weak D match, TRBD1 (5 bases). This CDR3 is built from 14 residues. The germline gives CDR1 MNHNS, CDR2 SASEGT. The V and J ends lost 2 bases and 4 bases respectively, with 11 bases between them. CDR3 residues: CASSETWGGTEAFF. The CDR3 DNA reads TGTGCCAGCAGTGAAACGTGGGGGGGCACTGAAGCTTTCTTT.

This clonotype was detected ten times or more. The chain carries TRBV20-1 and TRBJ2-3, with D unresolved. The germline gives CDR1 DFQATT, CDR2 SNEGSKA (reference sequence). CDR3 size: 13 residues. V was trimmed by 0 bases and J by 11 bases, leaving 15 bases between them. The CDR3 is CSAREIIQLWQYF. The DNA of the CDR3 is TGCAGTGCTAGAGAAATCATACAGCTATGGCAGTATTTT.

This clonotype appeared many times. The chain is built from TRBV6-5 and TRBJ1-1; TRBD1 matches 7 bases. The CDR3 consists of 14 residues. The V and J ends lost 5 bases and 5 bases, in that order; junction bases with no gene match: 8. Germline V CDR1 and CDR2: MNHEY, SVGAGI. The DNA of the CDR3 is TGTGCCAGCAGTATTACGACAGGGTGGACTGAAGCTTTCTTT. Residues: CASSITTGWTEAFF.

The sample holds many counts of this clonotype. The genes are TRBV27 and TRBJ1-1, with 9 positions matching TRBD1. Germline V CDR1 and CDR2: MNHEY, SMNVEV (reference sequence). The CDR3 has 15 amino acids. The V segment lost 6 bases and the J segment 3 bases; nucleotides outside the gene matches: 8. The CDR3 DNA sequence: TGTGCCAGCAGCAAGAGGACAGGGGCACACACTGAAGCTTTCTTT. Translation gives CASSKRTGAHTEAFF.

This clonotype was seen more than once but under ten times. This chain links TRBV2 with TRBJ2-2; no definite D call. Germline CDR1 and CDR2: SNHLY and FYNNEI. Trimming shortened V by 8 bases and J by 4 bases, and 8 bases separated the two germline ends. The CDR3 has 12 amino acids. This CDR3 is CASFKSTGELFF. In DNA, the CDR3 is TGTGCCAGCTTCAAGAGCACCGGGGAGCTGTTTTTT.

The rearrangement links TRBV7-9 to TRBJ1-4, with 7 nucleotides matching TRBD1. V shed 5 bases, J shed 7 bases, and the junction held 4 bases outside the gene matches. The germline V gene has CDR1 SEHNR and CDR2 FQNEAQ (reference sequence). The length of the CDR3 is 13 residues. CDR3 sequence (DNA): TGTGCCAGCAGCGTAAGGGGGCTTGAAAAACTGTTTTTT. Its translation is CASSVRGLEKLFF.

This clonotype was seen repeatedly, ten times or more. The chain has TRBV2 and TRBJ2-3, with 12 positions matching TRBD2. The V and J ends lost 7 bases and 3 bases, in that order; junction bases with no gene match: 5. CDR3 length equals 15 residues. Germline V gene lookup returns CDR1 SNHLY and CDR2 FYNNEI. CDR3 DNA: TGTGCCAGCACGTTAGGACTAGCGGGGACAGATACGCAGTATTTT. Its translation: CASTLGLAGTDTQYF.

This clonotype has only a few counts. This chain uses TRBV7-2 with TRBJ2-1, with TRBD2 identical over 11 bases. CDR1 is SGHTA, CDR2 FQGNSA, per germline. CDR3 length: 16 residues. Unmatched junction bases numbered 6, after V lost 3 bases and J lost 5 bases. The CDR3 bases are TGTGCCAGCAGCTTTCCGGGACTAGCGGACAACAATGAGCAGTTCTTC. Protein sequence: CASSFPGLADNNEQFF.

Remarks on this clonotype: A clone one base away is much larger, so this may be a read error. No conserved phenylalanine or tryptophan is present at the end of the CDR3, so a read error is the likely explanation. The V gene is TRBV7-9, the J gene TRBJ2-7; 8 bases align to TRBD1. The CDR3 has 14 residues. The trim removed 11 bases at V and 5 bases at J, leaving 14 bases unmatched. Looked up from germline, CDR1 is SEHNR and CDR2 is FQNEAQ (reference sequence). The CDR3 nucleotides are TGTGCCTCCCTGCGGGCTGGACAGGGTGACGAGCAGTACCTC. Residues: CASLRAGQGDEQYL.

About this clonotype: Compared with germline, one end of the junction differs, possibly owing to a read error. CDR3 residues: CANSQKYRDSYNAPFF. The CDR3 region has the DNA TGCGCCAACAGCCAAAAGTACAGGGATTCCTACAATGCGCCGTTCTTC. The rearrangement uses TRBV4-3 and TRBJ2-1, with D possibly being TRBD1 (6 bases). Germline V gives CDR1 LGHNA, CDR2 YSLEER. The CDR3 consists of 16 residues.